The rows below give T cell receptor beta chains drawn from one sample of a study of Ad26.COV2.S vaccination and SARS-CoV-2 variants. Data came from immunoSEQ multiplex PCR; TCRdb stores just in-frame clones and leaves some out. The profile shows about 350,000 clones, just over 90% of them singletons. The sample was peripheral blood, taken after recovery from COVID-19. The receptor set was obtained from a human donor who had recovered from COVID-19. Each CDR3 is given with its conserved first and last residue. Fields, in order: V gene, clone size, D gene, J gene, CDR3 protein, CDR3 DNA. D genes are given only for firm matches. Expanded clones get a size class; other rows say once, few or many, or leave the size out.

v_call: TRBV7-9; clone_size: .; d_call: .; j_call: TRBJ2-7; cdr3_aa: CASSPLGSGGYEQYF; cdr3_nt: TGTGCCAGCAGCCCCCTCGGGAGCGGAGGGTACGAGCAGTACTTC
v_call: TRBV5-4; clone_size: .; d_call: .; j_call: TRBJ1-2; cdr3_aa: CASSLELQDYGYTF; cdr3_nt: TGTGCCAGCAGCTTGGAACTGCAAGACTATGGCTACACCTTC
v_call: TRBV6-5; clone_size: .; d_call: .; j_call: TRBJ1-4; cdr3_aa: CASSSTKVGLHEKLFF; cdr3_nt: TGTGCCAGCAGTTCTACTAAGGTTGGGCTGCATGAAAAACTGTTTTTT
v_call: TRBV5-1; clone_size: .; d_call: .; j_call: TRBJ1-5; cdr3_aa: CASSLTVNQPQHF; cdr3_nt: TGCGCCAGCAGCTTGACAGTCAATCAGCCCCAGCATTTT
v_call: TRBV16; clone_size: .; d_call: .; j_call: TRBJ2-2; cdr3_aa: CASISPVDGPGELFF; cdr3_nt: TGTGCCAGCATCAGTCCGGTTGACGGCCCCGGGGAGCTGTTTTTT
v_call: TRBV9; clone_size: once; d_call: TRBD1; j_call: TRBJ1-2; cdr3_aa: CASSVTGNNYGYTF; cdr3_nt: TGTGCCAGCAGCGTGACAGGGAATAACTATGGCTACACCTTC
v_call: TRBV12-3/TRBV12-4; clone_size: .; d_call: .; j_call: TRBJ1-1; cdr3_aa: CASTTSDGEAFF; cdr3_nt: TGTGCCAGCACCACCTCCGACGGTGAAGCTTTCTTT
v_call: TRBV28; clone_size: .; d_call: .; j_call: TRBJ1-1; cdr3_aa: CASSLWGGANTEAFF; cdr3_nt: TGTGCCAGCAGTTTATGGGGGGGGGCTAACACTGAAGCTTTCTTT
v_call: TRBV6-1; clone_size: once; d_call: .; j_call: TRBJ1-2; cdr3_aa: CASSEATGARNPYGYTF; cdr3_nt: TGTGCCAGCAGTGAAGCCACCGGGGCCCGAAACCCCTATGGCTACACCTTC
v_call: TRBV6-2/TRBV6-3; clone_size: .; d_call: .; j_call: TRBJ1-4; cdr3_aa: CASSSDGVEKLFF; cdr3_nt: TGTGCCAGCAGTTCCGACGGGGTTGAAAAACTGTTTTTT
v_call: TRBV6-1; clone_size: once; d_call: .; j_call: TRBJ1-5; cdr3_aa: CASSEGGFQPQHF; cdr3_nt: TGTGCCAGCAGTGAAGGAGGGTTTCAGCCCCAGCATTTT
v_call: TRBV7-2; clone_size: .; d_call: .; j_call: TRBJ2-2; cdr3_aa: CASSLVLTGELFF; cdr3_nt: TGTGCCAGCAGCTTAGTCCTCACCGGGGAGCTGTTTTTT
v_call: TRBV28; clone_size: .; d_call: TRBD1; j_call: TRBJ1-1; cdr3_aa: CASSPSGQGGTEAFF; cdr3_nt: TGTGCCAGCAGTCCATCGGGACAGGGCGGCACTGAAGCTTTCTTT
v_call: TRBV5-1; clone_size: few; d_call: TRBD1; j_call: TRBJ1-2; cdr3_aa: CASSLETGLYGYTF; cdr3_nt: TGCGCCAGCAGCTTGGAGACAGGGCTCTATGGCTACACCTTC
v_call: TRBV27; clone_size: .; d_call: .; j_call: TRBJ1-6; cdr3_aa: CASSLNSGVWNSPLHF; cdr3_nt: TGTGCCAGCAGTTTAAATTCAGGGGTTTGGAATTCACCCCTCCACTTT
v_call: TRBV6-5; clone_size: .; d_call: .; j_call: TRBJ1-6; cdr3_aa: CARHEGRKNSPLHF; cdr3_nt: TGTGCACGCCATGAGGGGCGGAAAAATTCACCCCTCCACTTT
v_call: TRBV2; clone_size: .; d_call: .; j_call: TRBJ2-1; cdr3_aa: CASSEYGVLTYNEQFF; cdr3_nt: TGTGCCAGCAGTGAATACGGGGTACTTACCTACAATGAGCAGTTCTTC
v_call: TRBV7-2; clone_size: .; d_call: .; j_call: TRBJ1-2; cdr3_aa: CASSSRGGYYGYTF; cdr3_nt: TGTGCCAGCAGCTCCAGAGGGGGGTACTATGGCTACACCTTC
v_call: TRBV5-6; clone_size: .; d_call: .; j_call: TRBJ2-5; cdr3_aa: CASSFILREETQYF; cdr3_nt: TGTGCCAGCAGCTTTATTCTGAGGGAAGAGACCCAGTACTTC
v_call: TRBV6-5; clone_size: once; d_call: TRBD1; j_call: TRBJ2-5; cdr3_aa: CASSYRTGKETQYF; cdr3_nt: TGTGCCAGCAGTTACAGGACAGGGAAGGAGACCCAGTACTTC
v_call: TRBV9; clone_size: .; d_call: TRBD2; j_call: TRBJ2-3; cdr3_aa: CPRSGGGSTDTQYF; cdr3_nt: TGCCCCCGCAGCGGGGGGGGTAGCACAGATACGCAGTATTTT
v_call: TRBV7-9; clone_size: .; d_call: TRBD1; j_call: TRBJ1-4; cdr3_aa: CASSSGGGGLEKLFF; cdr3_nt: TGTGCCAGCAGCTCAGGGGGAGGCGGATTGGAAAAACTGTTTTTT
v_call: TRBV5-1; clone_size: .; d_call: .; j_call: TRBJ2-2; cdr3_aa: CASSFPDAGLETGELFF; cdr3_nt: TGCGCCAGCAGCTTCCCGGACGCAGGGCTAGAGACCGGGGAGCTGTTTTTT
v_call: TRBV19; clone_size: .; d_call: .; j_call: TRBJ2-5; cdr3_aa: CATQRGLQETQYF; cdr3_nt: TGTGCCACACAAAGGGGTTTGCAAGAGACCCAGTACTTC
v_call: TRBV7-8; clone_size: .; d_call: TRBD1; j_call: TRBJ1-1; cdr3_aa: CASSPRVTGTGGAFF; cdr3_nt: TGTGCCAGCAGCCCCCGCGTCACCGGGACAGGGGGGGCTTTCTTT
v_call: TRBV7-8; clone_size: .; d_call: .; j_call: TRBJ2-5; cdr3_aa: CASTAQASQETQYF; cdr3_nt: TGTGCCAGCACTGCACAGGCGTCTCAAGAGACCCAGTACTTC
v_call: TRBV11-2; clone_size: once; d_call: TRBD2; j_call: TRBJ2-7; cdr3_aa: CASSYRLAGGYEQYF; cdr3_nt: TGTGCCAGCAGCTATAGGCTAGCGGGGGGCTACGAGCAGTACTTC
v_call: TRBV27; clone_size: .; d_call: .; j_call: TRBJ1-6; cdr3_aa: CASSLTASSYNSPLHF; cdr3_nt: TGTGCCAGCAGTTTAACGGCAAGCTCCTATAATTCACCCCTCCACTTT
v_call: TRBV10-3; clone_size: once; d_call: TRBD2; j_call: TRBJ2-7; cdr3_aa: CAIRSGTSGADGEQYF; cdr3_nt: TGTGCCATCAGATCCGGGACTAGCGGGGCCGATGGGGAGCAGTACTTC
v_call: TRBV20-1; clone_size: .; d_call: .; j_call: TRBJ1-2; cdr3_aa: CSASPAPGVSYTF; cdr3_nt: TGCAGTGCTAGTCCTGCCCCCGGCGTCAGCTACACCTTC
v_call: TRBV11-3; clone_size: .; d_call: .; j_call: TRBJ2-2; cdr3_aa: CASSLGVNGELFF; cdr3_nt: TGTGCCAGCAGCTTAGGGGTGAACGGGGAGCTGTTTTTT
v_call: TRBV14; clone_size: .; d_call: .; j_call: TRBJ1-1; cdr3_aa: CASSQFGLNTEAFF; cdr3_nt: TGTGCCAGCAGCCAATTCGGACTGAACACTGAAGCTTTCTTT
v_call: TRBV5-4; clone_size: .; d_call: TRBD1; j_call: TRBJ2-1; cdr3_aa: CASSLAQGQGAYNEQFF; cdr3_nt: TGTGCCAGCAGCTTGGCCCAGGGACAGGGGGCTTACAATGAGCAGTTCTTC
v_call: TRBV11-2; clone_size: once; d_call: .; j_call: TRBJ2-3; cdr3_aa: CASSSLEGVTDTQYF; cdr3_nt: TGTGCCAGCAGCTCACTGGAGGGGGTCACAGATACGCAGTATTTT
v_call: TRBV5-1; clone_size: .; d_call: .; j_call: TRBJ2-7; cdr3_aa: CASSPIGGDEQYF; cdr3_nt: TGCGCCAGCAGCCCTATAGGAGGGGACGAGCAGTACTTC
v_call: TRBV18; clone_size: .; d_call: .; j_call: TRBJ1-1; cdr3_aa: CASSNGQPSRTEAFF; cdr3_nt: TGTGCCAGCTCCAACGGGCAGCCATCTCGAACTGAAGCTTTCTTT
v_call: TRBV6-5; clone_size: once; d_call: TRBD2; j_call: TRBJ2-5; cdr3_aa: CASSFSGGSGTQYF; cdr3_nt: TGTGCCAGCAGTTTTAGCGGGGGATCAGGGACCCAGTACTTC
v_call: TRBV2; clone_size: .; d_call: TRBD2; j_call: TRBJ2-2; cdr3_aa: CASNRGGANGELFF; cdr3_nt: TGTGCCAGCAATCGCGGGGGGGCTAACGGGGAGCTGTTTTTT
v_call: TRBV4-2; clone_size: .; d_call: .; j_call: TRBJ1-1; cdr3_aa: CASSQGMNTEAFF; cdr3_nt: TGTGCCAGCAGCCAGGGCATGAACACTGAAGCTTTCTTT
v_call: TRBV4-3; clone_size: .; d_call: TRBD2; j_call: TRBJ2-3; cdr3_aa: CASSQESILAGGTDTQYF; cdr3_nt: TGCGCCAGCAGCCAAGAGTCAATACTAGCGGGGGGGACAGATACGCAGTATTTT
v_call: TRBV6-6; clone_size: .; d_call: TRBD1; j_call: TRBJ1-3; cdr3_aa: CASSQQGAAFKAGNTIYF; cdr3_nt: TGTGCCAGCAGTCAACAGGGGGCCGCTTTTAAGGCCGGAAACACCATATATTTT
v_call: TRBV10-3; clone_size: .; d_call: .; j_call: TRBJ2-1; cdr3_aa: CAISESDYDEQFF; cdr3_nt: TGTGCCATCAGTGAGTCGGACTATGATGAGCAGTTCTTC
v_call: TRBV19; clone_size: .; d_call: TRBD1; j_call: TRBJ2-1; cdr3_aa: CASSIGQGAYNEQFF; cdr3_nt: TGTGCCAGTAGTATCGGACAGGGCGCCTACAATGAGCAGTTCTTC
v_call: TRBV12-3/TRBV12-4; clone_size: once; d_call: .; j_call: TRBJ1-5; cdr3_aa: CASSLLSNQPQHF; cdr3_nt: TGTGCCAGCAGTCTACTAAGTAATCAGCCCCAGCATTTT
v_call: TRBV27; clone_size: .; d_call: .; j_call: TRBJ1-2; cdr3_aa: CASSLQGAPNYGYTF; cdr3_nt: TGTGCCAGCAGTTTACAAGGGGCCCCTAACTATGGCTACACCTTC
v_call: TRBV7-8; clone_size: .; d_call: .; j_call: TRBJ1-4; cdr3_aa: CASSLISGTGQLFF; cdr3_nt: TGTGCCAGCAGCTTAATTTCAGGGACTGGGCAACTGTTTTTT
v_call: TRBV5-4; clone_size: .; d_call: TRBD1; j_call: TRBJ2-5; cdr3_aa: CASSFNSQGGETQYF; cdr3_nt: TGTGCCAGCAGCTTTAACTCACAGGGGGGAGAGACCCAGTACTTC
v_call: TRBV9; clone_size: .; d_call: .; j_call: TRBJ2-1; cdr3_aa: CASTGAGGLGNEQFF; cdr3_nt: TGTGCCAGCACCGGGGCAGGTGGGCTGGGTAATGAGCAGTTCTTC
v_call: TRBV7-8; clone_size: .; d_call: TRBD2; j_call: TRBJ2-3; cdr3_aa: CASSLKIAGVGNTQYF; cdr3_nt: TGTGCCAGCAGCTTAAAAATAGCGGGGGTTGGGAATACGCAGTATTTT
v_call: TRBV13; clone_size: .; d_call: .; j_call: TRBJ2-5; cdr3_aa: CASSLGWQQETQYF; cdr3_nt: TGTGCCAGCAGCTTAGGCTGGCAGCAAGAGACCCAGTACTTC
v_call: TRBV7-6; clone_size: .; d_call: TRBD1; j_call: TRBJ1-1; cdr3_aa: CASSPAGGTVVGAFF; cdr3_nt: TGTGCCAGCAGCCCAGCAGGGGGCACCGTGGTAGGCGCTTTCTTT
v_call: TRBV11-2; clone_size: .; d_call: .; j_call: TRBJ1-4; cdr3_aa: CASSLGGEKLFF; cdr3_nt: TGTGCCAGCAGCTTAGGAGGTGAAAAACTGTTTTTT
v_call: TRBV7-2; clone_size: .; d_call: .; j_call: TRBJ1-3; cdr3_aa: CASSLDSPGYGNTIYF; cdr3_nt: TGTGCCAGCAGCTTAGACTCCCCGGGTTATGGAAACACCATATATTTT
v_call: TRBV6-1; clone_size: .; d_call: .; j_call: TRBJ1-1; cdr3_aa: CASSENRDSQRAFF; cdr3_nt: TGTGCCAGCAGTGAAAACAGGGACTCACAGCGGGCTTTCTTT
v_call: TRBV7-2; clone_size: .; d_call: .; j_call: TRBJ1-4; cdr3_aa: CASSSGGAFEKLFF; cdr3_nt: TGTGCCAGCAGCTCCGGGGGGGCCTTTGAAAAACTGTTTTTT